This entry lists 8 T cell receptor beta chains sequenced from one sample in a study of Graves' ophthalmopathy and Graves' hyperthyroidism. The sequenced template was RNA, covering the TCR beta CDR3 region. HTBI primers primed a first-round RT-PCR, and a second-round multiplex PCR followed. A single record per CDR3 protein comes from TCRdb applying MiXCR to the multiplex PCR reads. The table includes about 400,000 distinct CDR3 sequences, about 17% detected once. Material for sequencing was peripheral blood. The receptors originated from a young woman with Graves' ophthalmopathy.

There are many counts of this clonotype. V is TRBV28 and J is TRBJ2-4; the match to TRBD1 covers 9 bases. V gave up 2 bases and J gave up 4 bases; unmatched junction bases: 3. The length of the CDR3 is 15 residues. The germline gives CDR1 MDHEN, CDR2 SYDVKM. CDR3 region: CASSLRDRVKNIQYF. The CDR3 DNA reads as TGTGCCAGCAGTTTACGGGACAGGGTAAAAAACATTCAGTACTTC.

This clonotype was counted many times. The gene calls are TRBV30 and TRBJ2-5; a possible D gene is TRBD1 (6 bases). Germline-derived CDR1 and CDR2 are GTSNPN and SVGIG (reference sequence). CDR3 size: 13 residues. Between the trimmed V and J ends, which lost 3 bases and 5 bases, there was a span of 13 bases. The CDR3, as DNA: TGTGCCTGGAGGGGGGCCCTCAGGGAGACCCAGTACTTC. Encoded protein: CAWRGALRETQYF.

This clonotype was counted many times. This chain links TRBV6-5 with TRBJ1-1; 7 nucleotides align to TRBD1. This CDR3 spans 14 amino acids. Germline V gene data show CDR1 as MNHEY and CDR2 as SVGAGI. V dropped 2 bases and J dropped 4; count of bases not matched to a gene: 4. DNA for the CDR3: TGTGCCAGCAGTTACAGGGGGCTGGCCACTGAAGCTTTCTTT. Translation gives CASSYRGLATEAFF.

This clonotype was observed many times. V usage is TRBV18 and J usage is TRBJ2-7; the D gene is possibly TRBD2 (7 bases). V lost 6 bases and J 4 bases, leaving 22 bases between the germline ends. Germline V CDR1 and CDR2: KGHSH, LQKENI. This CDR3 contains 16 residues. DNA for the CDR3: TGTGCCAGCTCTCGGGGGGCGCCCGTTCCAAATTACGAGCAGTACTTC. Translated, it gives CASSRGAPVPNYEQYF. Using reference TRBV18 and TRBJ2-7 for the parts outside the CDR3, the full variable domain is NAGVMQNPRHLVRRRGQEARLRCSPMKGHSHVYWYRQLPEEGLKFMVYLQKENIIDESGMPKERFSAEFPKEGPSILRIQQVVRGDSAAYFCASSRGAPVPNYEQYFGPGTRLTVT.

The V gene is TRBV5-1, the J gene TRBJ2-5; 8 bases map to TRBD2. The germline CDR1 and CDR2 sequences are SGHRS and YFSETQ. J gave up 5 bases and V 0 bases, and 6 bases lay outside the gene matches. CDR3 length: 15 amino acids. CDR3 in amino acids: CASSLAGSGAETQYF. The DNA for the CDR3 is TGCGCCAGCAGCTTGGCCGGTAGCGGGGCGGAGACCCAGTACTTC. Full variable domain (missing parts from reference TRBV5-1 and TRBJ2-5): KAGVTQTPRYLIKTRGQQVTLSCSPISGHRSVSWYQQTPGQGLQFLFEYFSETQRNKGNFPGRFSGRQFSNSRSEMNVSTLELGDSALYLCASSLAGSGAETQYFGPGTRLLVL.

At least ten counts were recorded for this clonotype. The gene calls are TRBV15 and TRBJ1-2; 7 positions agree with TRBD1. With 0 bases clipped from V and 8 bases from J, the junction kept 12 bases outside the gene matches. The CDR3 contains 16 residues. CDR1 and CDR2 from the germline V gene are LNHNV and YYDKDF (reference sequence). The CDR3 loop is CATSREPRDSAMGYTF. The CDR3 DNA sequence: TGTGCCACCAGCAGAGAGCCCCGGGACAGTGCTATGGGCTACACCTTC. Full variable domain (outside the CDR3, taken from reference TRBV15 and TRBJ1-2): DAMVIQNPRYQVTQFGKPVTLSCSQTLNHNVMYWYQQKSSQAPKLLFHYYDKDFNNEADTPDNFQSRRPNTSFCFLDIRSPGLGDTAMYLCATSREPRDSAMGYTFGSGTRLTVV.

This clonotype has ten or more counts. The chain employs TRBV7-3 and TRBJ2-7; tentatively, D is TRBD2 (5 bases). The V end lost 2 bases, the J end lost 0 bases, and 11 bases lay between the germline ends. Germline loops: CDR1 SGHTA, CDR2 FQGTGA. The CDR3 has 15 amino acids. The CDR3 region is CASSLYSVGSYEQYF. The CDR3 nucleotides read TGTGCCAGCAGCTTATATAGCGTTGGCTCCTACGAGCAGTACTTC.

This clonotype was detected ten times or more. The chain links TRBV28 to TRBJ2-7; 8 bases match TRBD1. With 7 bases clipped from V and 3 bases from J, the junction kept 8 bases outside the gene matches. The CDR3 totals 14 residues. In germline, CDR1 is MDHEN, CDR2 SYDVKM. CDR3: CASKRTGYLYEQYF. CDR3 DNA sequence: TGTGCCAGCAAAAGGACAGGGTATCTCTACGAGCAGTACTTC.